Listed here are 3 T cell receptor beta chains from one sample, sequenced in a study of CD8 T cells in Susac syndrome. Random hexamers served to reverse transcribe about 0.45 to 1 ug RNA. TCRdb called the immunoSEQ multiplex PCR reads again in MiXCR, with one record for every CDR3 protein. In the table there are 400,000 to 550,000 distinct CDR3 sequences, 75% to 90% of which are singletons. The sequencing sample was made of CD8+ T cells from PBMCs. The receptors shown here come from a human donor with multiple sclerosis.

The gene calls are TRBV14 and TRBJ2-1; 8 positions match TRBD2. Losses at the gene ends were 4 bases for V and 8 bases for J; bases not matched to a gene: 7. Germline assignment: CDR1 SGHDN and CDR2 FVKESK. The CDR3 is 14 amino acids. The DNA of the CDR3 is TGTGCCAGCAGCCCCCGGGAGGGAGGATATGAGCAGTTCTTC. This encodes CASSPREGGYEQFF.

The chain has TRBV5-4 and TRBJ2-1; no firm D call. CDR1 and CDR2 (germline): SGHNT, YYREEE (reference sequence). V shed 4 bases and J shed 8 bases, with 13 bases lying between them. The CDR3 extends over 13 amino acids. The chain's CDR3 is CASSVTPLYEQFF. The CDR3 nucleotides are TGTGCCAGCAGCGTGACGCCACTTTATGAGCAGTTCTTC.

The chain links TRBV25-1 to TRBJ2-2, with TRBD2 matching 9 bases. The CDR3 sequence is 23 residues long. The V and J ends lost 9 bases and 5 bases, in that order; junction bases with no gene match: 34. Germline V CDR1 and CDR2: MGHDK, SYGVNS. The CDR3 bases are TGTGCCAGGAGTCTTATACCGGGACTAGCAACCCGGGTCTTTCCCTTCCGAACCGGGGAGCTGTTTTTT. Protein: CARSLIPGLATRVFPFRTGELFF. Drawing the rest from reference TRBV25-1 and TRBJ2-2, the complete variable domain is EADIYQTPRYLVIGTGKKITLECSQTMGHDKMYWYQQDPGMELHLIHYSYGVNSTEKGDLSSESTVSRIRTEHFPLTLESARPSHTSQYLCARSLIPGLATRVFPFRTGELFFGEGSRLTVL.